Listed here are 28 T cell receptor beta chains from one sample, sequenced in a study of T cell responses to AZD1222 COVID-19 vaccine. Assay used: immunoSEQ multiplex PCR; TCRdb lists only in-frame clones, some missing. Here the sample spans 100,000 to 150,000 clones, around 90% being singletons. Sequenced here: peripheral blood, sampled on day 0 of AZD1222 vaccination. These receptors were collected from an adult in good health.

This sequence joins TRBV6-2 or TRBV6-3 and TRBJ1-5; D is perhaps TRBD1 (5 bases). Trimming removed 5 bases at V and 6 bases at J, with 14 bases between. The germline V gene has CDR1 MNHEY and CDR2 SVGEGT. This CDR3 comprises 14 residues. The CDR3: CASSTAGGSQPQHF. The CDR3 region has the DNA TGTGCCAGCAGTACGGCGGGGGGGAGTCAGCCCCAGCATTTT.

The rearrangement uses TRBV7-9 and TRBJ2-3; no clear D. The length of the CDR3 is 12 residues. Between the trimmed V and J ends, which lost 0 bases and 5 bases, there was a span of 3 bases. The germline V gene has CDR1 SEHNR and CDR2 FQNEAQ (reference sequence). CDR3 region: CASSLAVDTQYF. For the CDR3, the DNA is TGTGCCAGCAGCTTAGCGGTAGATACGCAGTATTTT.

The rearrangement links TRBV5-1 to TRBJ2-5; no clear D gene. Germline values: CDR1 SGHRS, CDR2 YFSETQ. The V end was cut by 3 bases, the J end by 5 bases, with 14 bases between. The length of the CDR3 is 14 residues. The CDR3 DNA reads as TGCGCCAGCAGCTCAACCAGTATAGGGGAGACCCAGTACTTC. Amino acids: CASSSTSIGETQYF. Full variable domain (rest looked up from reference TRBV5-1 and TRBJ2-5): KAGVTQTPRYLIKTRGQQVTLSCSPISGHRSVSWYQQTPGQGLQFLFEYFSETQRNKGNFPGRFSGRQFSNSRSEMNVSTLELGDSALYLCASSSTSIGETQYFGPGTRLLVL.

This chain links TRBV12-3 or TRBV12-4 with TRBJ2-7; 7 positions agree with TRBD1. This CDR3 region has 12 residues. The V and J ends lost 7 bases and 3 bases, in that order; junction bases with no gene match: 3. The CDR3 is CASTDRDYEQYF. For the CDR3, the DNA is TGTGCCAGCACCGACAGGGACTACGAGCAGTACTTC.

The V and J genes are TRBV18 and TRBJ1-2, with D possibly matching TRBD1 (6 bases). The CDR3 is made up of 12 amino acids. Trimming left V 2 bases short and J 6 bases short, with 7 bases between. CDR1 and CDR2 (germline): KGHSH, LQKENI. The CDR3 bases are TGTGCCAGCTCACCAAACAGGGATGGCTACACCTTC. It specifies CASSPNRDGYTF.

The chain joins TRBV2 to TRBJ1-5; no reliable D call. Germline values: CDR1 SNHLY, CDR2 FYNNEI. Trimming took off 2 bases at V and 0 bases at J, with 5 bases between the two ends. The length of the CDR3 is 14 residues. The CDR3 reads CASSETDSNQPQHF. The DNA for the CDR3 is TGTGCCAGCAGTGAAACAGATAGCAATCAGCCCCAGCATTTT.

As DNA, the CDR3 is TGTGCCAGTAGAGGGGACAGGGGCGAAGCTTTCTTT. Its protein product is CASRGDRGEAFF. The chain uses TRBV19 and TRBJ1-1, with 10 positions matching TRBD1. CDR1 and CDR2 from the germline V gene are LNHDA and SQIVND (reference sequence). CDR3 length equals 12 residues. The J segment lost 8 bases and the V segment lost 6 bases, leaving 3 bases of the junction unmatched.

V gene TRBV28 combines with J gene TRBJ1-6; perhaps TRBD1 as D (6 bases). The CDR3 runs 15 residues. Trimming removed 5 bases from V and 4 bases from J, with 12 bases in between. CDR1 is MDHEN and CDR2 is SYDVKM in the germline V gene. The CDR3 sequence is CASSLRQAYNSPLHF. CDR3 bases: TGTGCCAGCAGTCTCAGACAGGCTTATAATTCACCCCTCCACTTT.

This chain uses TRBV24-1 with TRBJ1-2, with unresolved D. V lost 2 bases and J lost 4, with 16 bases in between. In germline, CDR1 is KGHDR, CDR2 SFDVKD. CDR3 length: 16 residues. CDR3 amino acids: CATSDSRRRSPYGYTF. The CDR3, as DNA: TGTGCCACCAGTGATTCCCGCCGGAGGAGTCCCTATGGCTACACCTTC.

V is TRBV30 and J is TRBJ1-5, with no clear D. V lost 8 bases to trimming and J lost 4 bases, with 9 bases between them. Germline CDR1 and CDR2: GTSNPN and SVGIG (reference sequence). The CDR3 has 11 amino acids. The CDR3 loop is CARPGNQPQHF. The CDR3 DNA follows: TGTGCCCGGCCAGGAAATCAGCCCCAGCATTTT.

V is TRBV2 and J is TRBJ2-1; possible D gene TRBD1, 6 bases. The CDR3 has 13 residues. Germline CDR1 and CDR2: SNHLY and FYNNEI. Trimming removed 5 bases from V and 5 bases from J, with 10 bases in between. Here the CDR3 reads CASSWGQDNEQFF. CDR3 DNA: TGTGCCAGCAGTTGGGGGCAGGACAATGAGCAGTTCTTC.

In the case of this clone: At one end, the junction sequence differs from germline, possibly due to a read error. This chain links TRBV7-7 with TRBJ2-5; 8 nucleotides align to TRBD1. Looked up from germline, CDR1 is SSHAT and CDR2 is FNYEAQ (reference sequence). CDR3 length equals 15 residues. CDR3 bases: TGTGCTAGCAGCTCAGGACAGGGATCGGTAGAGACCCAGTACTTC. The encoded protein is CASSSGQGSVETQYF. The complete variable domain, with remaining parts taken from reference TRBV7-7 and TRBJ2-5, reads GAGVSQSPRYKVTKRGQDVTLRCDPISSHATLYWYQQALGQGPEFLTYFNYEAQPDKSGLPSDRFSAERPEGSISTLTIQRTEQRDSAMYRCASSSGQGSVETQYFGPGTRLLVL.

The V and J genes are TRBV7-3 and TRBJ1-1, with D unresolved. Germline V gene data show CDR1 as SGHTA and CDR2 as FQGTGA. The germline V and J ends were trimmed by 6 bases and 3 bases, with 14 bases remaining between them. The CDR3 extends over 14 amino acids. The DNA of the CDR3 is TGTGCCAGCAGTCTGGTCCCGGAAGACACTGAAGCTTTCTTT. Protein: CASSLVPEDTEAFF.

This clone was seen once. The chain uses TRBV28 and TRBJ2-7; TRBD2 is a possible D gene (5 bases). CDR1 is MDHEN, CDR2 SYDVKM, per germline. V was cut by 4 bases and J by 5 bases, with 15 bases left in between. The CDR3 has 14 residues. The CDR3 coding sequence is TGTGCCAGCAGTTCCTCGTCCGGGGTACACGAGCAGTACTTC. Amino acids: CASSSSSGVHEQYF.

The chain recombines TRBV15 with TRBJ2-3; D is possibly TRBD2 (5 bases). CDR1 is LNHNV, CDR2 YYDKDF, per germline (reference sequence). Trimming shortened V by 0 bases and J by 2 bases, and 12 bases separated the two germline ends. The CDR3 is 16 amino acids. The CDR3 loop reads CATSRDGTGNTDTQYF. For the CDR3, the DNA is TGTGCCACCAGCAGAGATGGAACGGGGAACACAGATACGCAGTATTTT.

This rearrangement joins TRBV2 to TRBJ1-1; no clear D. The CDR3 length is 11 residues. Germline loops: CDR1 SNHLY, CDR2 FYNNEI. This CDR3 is CACLEYTEAFF. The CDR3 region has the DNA TGTGCTTGTCTGGAGTACACTGAAGCTTTCTTT.

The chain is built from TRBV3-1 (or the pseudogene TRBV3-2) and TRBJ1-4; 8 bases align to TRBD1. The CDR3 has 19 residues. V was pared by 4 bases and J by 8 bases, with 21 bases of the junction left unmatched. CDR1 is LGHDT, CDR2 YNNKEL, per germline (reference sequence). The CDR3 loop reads CASSRFQGAFRVIWEKLFF. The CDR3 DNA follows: TGTGCCAGCAGCCGATTTCAGGGGGCGTTTAGGGTTATTTGGGAAAAACTGTTTTTT.

Written as DNA, the CDR3 is TGTGCCAGCAGGACAGGGGAGGCATACATTCAGTACTTC. Its translation: CASRTGEAYIQYF. The chain links TRBV27 to TRBJ2-4; 8 positions agree with TRBD1. The germline gives CDR1 MNHEY, CDR2 SMNVEV (reference sequence). J gave up 8 bases and V 6 bases, and 6 bases lay outside the gene matches. The CDR3 is 13 residues long.

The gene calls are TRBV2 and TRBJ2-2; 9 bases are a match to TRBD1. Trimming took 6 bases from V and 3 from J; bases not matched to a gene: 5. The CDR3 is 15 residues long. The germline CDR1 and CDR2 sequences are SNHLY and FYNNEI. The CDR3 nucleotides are TGTGCCAGCAGAACAGGGGGCGTATACACCGGGGAGCTGTTTTTT. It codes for CASRTGGVYTGELFF.

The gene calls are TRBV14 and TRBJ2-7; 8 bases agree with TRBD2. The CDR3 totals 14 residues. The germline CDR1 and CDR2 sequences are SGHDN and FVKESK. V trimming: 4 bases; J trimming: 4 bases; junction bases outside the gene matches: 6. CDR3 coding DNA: TGTGCCAGCAGCCCACCCGCGGGAGGATACGAGCAGTACTTC. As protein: CASSPPAGGYEQYF.

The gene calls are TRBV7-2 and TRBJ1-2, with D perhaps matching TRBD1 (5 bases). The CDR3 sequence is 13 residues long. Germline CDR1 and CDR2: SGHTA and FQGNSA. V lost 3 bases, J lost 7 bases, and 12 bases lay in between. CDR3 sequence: CASSLNRLGGYTF. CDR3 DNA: TGTGCCAGCAGCTTGAACAGGTTAGGTGGCTACACCTTC. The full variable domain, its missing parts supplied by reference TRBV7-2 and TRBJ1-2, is GAGVSQSPSNKVTEKGKDVELRCDPISGHTALYWYRQSLGQGLEFLIYFQGNSAPDKSGLPSDRFSAERTGGSVSTLTIQRTQQEDSAVYLCASSLNRLGGYTFGSGTRLTVV.

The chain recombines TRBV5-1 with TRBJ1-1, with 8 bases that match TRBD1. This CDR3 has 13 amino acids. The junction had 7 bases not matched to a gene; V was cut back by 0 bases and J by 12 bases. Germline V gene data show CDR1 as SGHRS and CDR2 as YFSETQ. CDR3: CASSLGTGRETFF. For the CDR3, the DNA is TGCGCCAGCAGCTTGGGGACAGGGAGGGAGACTTTCTTT.

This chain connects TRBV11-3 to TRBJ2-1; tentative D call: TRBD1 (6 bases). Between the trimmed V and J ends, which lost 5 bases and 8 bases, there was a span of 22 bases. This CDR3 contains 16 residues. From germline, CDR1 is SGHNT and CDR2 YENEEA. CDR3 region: CASSLRGTTLLHEQFF. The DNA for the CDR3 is TGTGCCAGCAGCCTAAGGGGGACGACCCTACTCCATGAGCAGTTCTTC.

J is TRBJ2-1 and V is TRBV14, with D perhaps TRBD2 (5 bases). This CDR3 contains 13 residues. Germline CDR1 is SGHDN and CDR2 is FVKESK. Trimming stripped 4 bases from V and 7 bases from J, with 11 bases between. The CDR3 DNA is TGTGCCAGCAGCCGAAGCGGTTTAAATGAGCAGTTCTTC. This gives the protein CASSRSGLNEQFF.

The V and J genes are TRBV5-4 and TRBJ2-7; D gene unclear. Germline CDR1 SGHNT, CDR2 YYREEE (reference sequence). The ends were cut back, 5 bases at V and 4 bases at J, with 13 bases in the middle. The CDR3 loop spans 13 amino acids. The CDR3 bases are TGTGCCAGCAGTTCCGGTGGCGGATACGAGCAGTACTTC. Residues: CASSSGGGYEQYF.

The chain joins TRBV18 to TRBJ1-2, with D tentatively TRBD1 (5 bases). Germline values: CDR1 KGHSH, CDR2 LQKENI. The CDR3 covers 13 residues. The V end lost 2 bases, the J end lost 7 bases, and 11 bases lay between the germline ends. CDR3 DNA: TGTGCCAGCTCACCAGCCAGGGAGGGTGGCTACACCTTC. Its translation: CASSPAREGGYTF.

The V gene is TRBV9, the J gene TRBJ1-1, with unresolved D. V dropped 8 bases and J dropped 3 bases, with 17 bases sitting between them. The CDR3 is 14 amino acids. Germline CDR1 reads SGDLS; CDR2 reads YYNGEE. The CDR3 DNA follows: TGTGCCAGTAGCTCAGGTTACCTCTACACTGAAGCTTTCTTT. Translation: CASSSGYLYTEAFF.

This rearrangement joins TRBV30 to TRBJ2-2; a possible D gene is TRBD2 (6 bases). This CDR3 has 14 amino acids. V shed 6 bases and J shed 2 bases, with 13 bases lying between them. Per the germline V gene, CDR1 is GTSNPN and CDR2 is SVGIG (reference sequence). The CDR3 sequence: CACNSGLNTGELFF. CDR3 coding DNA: TGTGCCTGTAACAGCGGGCTTAACACCGGGGAGCTGTTTTTT.